This T cell receptor (beta chain) was observed in a study of cytomegalovirus exposure and HLA in healthy donors (TCRdb year 2017). A note on the overall study: An earlier analysis of roughly 570 of the donors reported 250 to 350 Gb of sequence data and around 110 million unique TCR beta sequences obtained from 150 million to 200 million T cells. To study patterns of TCR occurrence, a later analysis re-analyzed previously published TCR beta repertoires from around 700 donors and added high-resolution HLA genotyping. High-throughput TCR immunosequencing, statistical association of individual TCRs with disease status, and machine learning were combined to predict cytomegalovirus infection status. Typing coverage varied by locus: about 620-640 donors for A, B, C, DRB1 and DQB1; roughly 520 for DQA1; more than 600 for DPA1; roughly 450 for DPB1. Rather than using new phenotypic data, the later analysis identified candidate immune exposures from TCR beta sequences and from how often those sequences occurred across donors. Every repertoire in the discovery cohort had been generated on one and the same sequencing platform. The study aimed to test whether signatures of past pathogen exposure could be identified by cataloging public T cell receptors. The study profiled the T cell repertoires of under 850 subjects by immunosequencing and related them to cytomegalovirus serostatus. Among roughly 400 genotyped donors of the cohort, an average of about 240,000 unique TCR beta nucleotide sequences were sequenced per donor, around 20% of them non-productive. HLA typing covered class I and class II loci at four-digit resolution. A later genetic analysis used genome-wide SNP genotypes for about three fifths of the 666 donors, treating that subset as a discovery cohort. A separate validation cohort of more than 100 different subjects was used in addition to the 666-subject first cohort. About 280 gigabases of sequencing data and tens of millions of unique TCR sequences were included in an early release covering roughly 600 HLA-typed donors. Of the roughly 400 genotyped donors, around 81% fell in the genetic ancestry cluster associated with self-reported Caucasian donors. Donor age, sex, ethnicity and CMV serostatus were compiled together with the repertoire data. A few DR-DQ haplotypes were handled as single units for association and clustering because linkage in the cohort was strong. To decide whether each TCR beta V gene segment behaved as functional or pseudogenic, an earlier analysis of fewer than 750 of the donors relied on high-throughput TCR beta sequencing. Findings and caveats that apply to the study as a whole: Only TCR beta chains were sequenced in this cohort, and the absence of alpha or paired-chain data limited detectable features. Because counts were too low, approximately 15 rarely observed V segments, including chromosome 9 orphons, were excluded from the earlier analysis of some 590 of the donors. A further reported finding was that TCR beta sequences accurately predicted the HLA-A and HLA-B alleles for most subjects in the first cohort. According to a later analysis, TCR association rates differed among HLA loci, with DRB1 alleles showing the most associated TCRs and HLA-C alleles showing the fewest. Several of the top co-occurrence clusters appeared to be linked to parvovirus B19, influenza, CMV and Epstein-Barr virus, according to a later analysis. Cytomegalovirus status was reported to be diagnosed by the classifier with high specificity and sensitivity in both the original and validation cohorts. The 87-base-pair reads could not distinguish some IMGT-functional V segments, including TRBV6-2 and TRBV6-3, so those segments were excluded. V-gene and J-gene trimming of TCR beta chains was associated with a missense DCLRE1C variant in a later genetic analysis, and the association was replicated in an independent cohort. For the cohort, immune exposure information was limited to CMV serostatus. Most TCR sequences were observed very rarely across donors, whereas some public TCRs were present in many individuals. Correlated functional status among segregating V segments might be attributable to linkage disequilibrium, but an unknown experimental factor could not be ruled out. In a later genetic analysis, fewer N-insertions in productive TCRs were reported among donors in an Asian-associated ancestry cluster than the roughly 700-donor mean. The study gave a list of over 150 TCR beta chains associated with cytomegalovirus. It was suggested by the authors that the approach could potentially be generalized to other disease states and immunological phenotypes. In a later analysis, most CMV-associated TCR beta chains were found to appear HLA-restricted, with HLA associations seemingly driven largely by CMV exposure. Assigning TCR associations to individual alleles was difficult when HLA alleles, especially DR and DQ, strongly co-occurred. Specific HLA alleles were associated with 16,951 TCR beta sequences at a false discovery rate of 0.05 in a later analysis. Sequencing depth was assumed to be roughly uniform across donors in the presence/absence analyses, though that assumption may not hold. In vitro tests confirmed that a few of the cytomegalovirus-associated TCR beta chains recognize cytomegalovirus antigens. A cluster of highly shared sequence variants was judged likely to be a technical artifact of the sequencing pipeline. Broadly in line with IMGT annotations, most TCR beta V segments showed up in productive rearrangements about 87% or about 30% of the time in an earlier analysis of several hundred of the donors. In a later analysis, HLA-associated TCR beta chains showed more clonal expansion and lower generation probabilities than non-associated chains that were equally common. Because HLA typing was missing for some donors at each locus, association tests included only the typed subset.

Regarding this clone: The antigen it recognizes is unknown. Base-call qualities are not available, and no considerably larger clone is one nucleotide away.

Library generation was performed with the immunoSEQ multiplex PCR assay. For the multiplex PCR, a mixture combining 60 forward primers for TCR Vbeta segments and 13 reverse primers for TCR Jbeta segments was used. The CDR3 region of rearranged TCR beta genes was amplified from genomic DNA by a multiplex PCR assay. The Illumina HiSeq System was used to sequence the amplified TCR beta libraries as 87-base-pair reads. Under the source paper's analysis protocol: In a later analysis, tens of millions of unique TCR beta chains were counted across the 500 to 850 repertoires, and around 11 million of these chains were shared by at least two donors. Raw reads were error-corrected and collapsed into unique sequences with a nearest-neighbor algorithm that merged closely related sequences to remove PCR and sequencing errors. To assign V, D and J gene segments, CDR3 sequences were aligned to IMGT reference sequences. For a sequence to be retained, a match of at least six nucleotides was required to both a V gene segment and a J gene segment. Rearrangements were classified as productive when the CDR3 lacked stop codons and remained in frame with V and J, and all other rearrangements were classified as non-productive. CDR3 was defined according to IMGT convention as the region running from the second conserved V-encoded cysteine to the conserved J-encoded phenylalanine. In an earlier analysis of roughly 580 of the donors, sequences lacking an unambiguous match to a single V gene segment were excluded. In an earlier analysis of a few hundred of the donors, V segments were called functional above 56.7% productive rearrangements and were called segregating when the between-donor standard deviation exceeded 5%. A statistical classification framework was built for diagnosing cytomegalovirus status from the catalog of TCR beta chain sequences. V and J gene assignment, in a later analysis, came from comparing TCR nucleotide sequences with IMGT/GENE-DB human TR gene sequences. A later analysis assigned CDR3 sequences and most-parsimonious VDJ recombination scenarios with the TCRdist pipeline. In a later analysis, each TCR beta chain was defined by its CDR3 amino acid sequence together with its V-gene family, and reads lacking a unique V-gene family were excluded. In a later analysis, 500 to 700 highly shared, low-generation-probability nucleotide sequences were removed to address suspected cross-contamination and a sequencing artifact. In a later analysis, a clonal expansion index for each public chain was calculated from normalized within-repertoire ranks of inferred template counts. In a later analysis, generation probabilities were computed using a VDJ recombination model fitted to out-of-frame rearrangements, and the results were checked against IGoR. Hypergeometric tests were used in a later analysis to score TCR-TCR, TCR-HLA and TCR-CMV co-occurrence, with a repertoire-size bias correction applied to the TCR pairs. False discovery rates were estimated in a later analysis by permuting HLA or CMV assignments 20 times. In a later analysis, co-occurring TCRs were grouped with DBSCAN, and TCRdist sequence similarity was added when clustering was performed within HLA-allele-positive subsets. Repertoires with fewer than 30,000 or more than 120,000 public chains were left out of co-occurrence clustering, as were about 5 repertoires with anomalous nucleotide sharing. TCRdb limited this immuneACCESS table to in-frame rearrangements with V and J called. A share of clones is missing; checked studies link under half to unresolved V genes, and the rest is unexplained. The V and J calls and clone size were taken over from that table, and D and trimming were inferred from the DNA. The sample profile shows around 170,000 clones; roughly 80% of them were found once. The ten most abundant clones make up more than 1.3% of the sample.

The cohort comprised some 700 healthy bone marrow donors. Cohort members were all nominally healthy when sampled, although unrecorded immune exposures were likely present. The donor was CMV seronegative and belonged to the group of 320 or so seronegative cohort members. Every donor gave a peripheral blood sample, and the peripheral blood mononuclear cells from that sample were used for TCR beta sequencing. The Qiagen DNeasy Blood Extraction Kit was used to extract genomic DNA from the blood cell samples. CDR1 and CDR2 were assigned from the germline V gene (reference sequence) as LNHDA and SQIVND. V is cut by 3 bases and J by 3 bases, and the space between the germline ends is 12 bases. From its cysteine to its phenylalanine, the CDR3 spans 15 amino acids. The CDR3 DNA has 45 bases and is translated from base 1.

Sequenced material: PBMCs. The sequence joins TRBV19 to TRBJ1-5; the D gene is perhaps TRBD1, on 5 matching bases. The origin of this receptor is a male donor in good health and CMV-seronegative. The DNA sequence is as follows: TGTGCCAGTAGTATTGTGTCAGGGTCCAATCAGCCCCAGCATTTT. Translation gives CASSIVSGSNQPQHF.